This T cell receptor (beta chain) was found in a study of T-cell memory formation after mild COVID-19. Study as a whole: There were largely donor-specific TCR clusters. Findings and limits, study-wide: Pre-infection memory held some responding clones, suggesting pre-existing cross-reactive T cells responded.

This clonotype was observed at least ten times. The antigen is unknown. Employing constant-segment primers, 5'RACE generated TCR alpha and TCR beta cDNA libraries bearing sample barcodes and UMIs. Using its own MiXCR run on the 5' RACE reads, TCRdb lists one record per CDR3 protein. The sample carries about 130,000 distinct CDR3 sequences, approximately 5.9% recorded once. Germline CDR1 reads LGHNT; CDR2 reads FRNRAP. The V gene lost 8 bases and the J gene lost 3 bases, with 8 bases spanning the gap. This CDR3 is built from 12 residues. Sequenced input: PBMCs or a T cell subset sorted from them (not recorded which). This TCR was sampled from an adult woman who had mild COVID-19 (a few samples of this study predate the infection). Cell type and time point are not known. This chain joins TRBV12-5 and TRBJ1-5; unclear D gene. This CDR3 reads CASRASNQPQHF. The CDR3 nucleotides are TGTGCTAGTCGGGCCTCCAATCAGCCCCAGCATTTT.